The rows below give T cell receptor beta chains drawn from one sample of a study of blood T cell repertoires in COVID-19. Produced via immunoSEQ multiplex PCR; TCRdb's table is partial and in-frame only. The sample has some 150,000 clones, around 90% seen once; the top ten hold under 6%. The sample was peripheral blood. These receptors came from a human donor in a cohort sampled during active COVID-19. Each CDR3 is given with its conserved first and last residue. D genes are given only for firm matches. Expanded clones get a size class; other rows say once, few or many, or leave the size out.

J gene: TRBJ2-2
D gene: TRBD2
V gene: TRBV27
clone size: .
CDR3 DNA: TGTGCCAGCAGTTTAGGGGGGGGTGTGGCAGGGCACACCGGGGAGCTGTTTTTT
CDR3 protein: CASSLGGGVAGHTGELFF

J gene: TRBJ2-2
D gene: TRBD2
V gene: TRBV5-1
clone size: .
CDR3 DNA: TGCGCCAGCAGCGCGACTAGCGGGAGCACCGGGGAGCTGTTTTTT
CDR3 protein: CASSATSGSTGELFF

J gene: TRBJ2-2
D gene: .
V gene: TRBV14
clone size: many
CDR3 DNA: TGTGCCAGCAGCCGCGGGACAGTTCACACCGGGGAGCTGTTTTTT
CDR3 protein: CASSRGTVHTGELFF

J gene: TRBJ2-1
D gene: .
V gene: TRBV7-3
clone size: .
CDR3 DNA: TGTGCCAGCAGCCCTAGGGCGGGGAGCTCCTACAATGAGCAGTTCTTC
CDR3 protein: CASSPRAGSSYNEQFF

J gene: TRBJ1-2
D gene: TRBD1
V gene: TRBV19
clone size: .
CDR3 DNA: TGTGCCAGTAGTCCCCCGGGGACAGGGGTTTCTGGCTACACCTTC
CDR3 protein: CASSPPGTGVSGYTF

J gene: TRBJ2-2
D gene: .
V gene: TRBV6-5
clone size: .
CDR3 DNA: TGTGCCAGCCCGCGGACAGTGAACACCGGGGAGCTGTTTTTT
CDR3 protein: CASPRTVNTGELFF

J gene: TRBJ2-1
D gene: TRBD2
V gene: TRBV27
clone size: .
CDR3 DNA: TGTGCCAGCACTCTTACGGGGGGGCCGATTCGCTCCTACAATGAGCAGTTCTTC
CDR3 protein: CASTLTGGPIRSYNEQFF

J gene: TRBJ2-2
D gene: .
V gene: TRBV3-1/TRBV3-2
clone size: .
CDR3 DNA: TGTGCCAGCAGCCCCTTCCCCGGGGAGCTGTTTTTT
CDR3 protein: CASSPFPGELFF

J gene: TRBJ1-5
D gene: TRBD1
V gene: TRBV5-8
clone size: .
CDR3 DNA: TGTGCCAGCAGCTACTACAGGGGTAGCAATCAGCCCCAGCATTTT
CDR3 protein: CASSYYRGSNQPQHF

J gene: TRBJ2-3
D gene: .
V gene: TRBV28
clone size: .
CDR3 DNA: TGTGCCAGCACCCTAGAGGATACGCAGTATTTT
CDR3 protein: CASTLEDTQYF

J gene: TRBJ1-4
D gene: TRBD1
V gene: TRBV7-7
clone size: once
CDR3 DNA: TGTGCTAGCAGCTTAGCCCGGCAGGGGGATGAAAAACTGTTTTTT
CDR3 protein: CASSLARQGDEKLFF

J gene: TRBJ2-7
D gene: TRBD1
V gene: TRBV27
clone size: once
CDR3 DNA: TGTGCCAGCAGTTTATCACAGGGGGCAGTCTACGAGCAGTACTTC
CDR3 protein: CASSLSQGAVYEQYF

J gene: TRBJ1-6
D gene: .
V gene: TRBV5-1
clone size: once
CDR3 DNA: TGCGCCAGCAGCTTGGCCCCACAGGTTAATTCACCCCTCCACTTT
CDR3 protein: CASSLAPQVNSPLHF

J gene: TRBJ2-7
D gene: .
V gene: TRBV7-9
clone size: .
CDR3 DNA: TGTGCCAGCAGCTTAACGGGTGAGCAGTACTTC
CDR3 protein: CASSLTGEQYF

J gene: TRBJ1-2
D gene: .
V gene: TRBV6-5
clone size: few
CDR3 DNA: TGTGCCAGCAGGACTACAACAGCGCCCTATGGCTACACCTTC
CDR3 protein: CASRTTTAPYGYTF

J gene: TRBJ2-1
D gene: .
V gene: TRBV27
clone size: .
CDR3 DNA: TGTGCCAGCAGTCCCCCGGGACCCCGGATGGGGGGAGAGCAGTTCTTC
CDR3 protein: CASSPPGPRMGGEQFF

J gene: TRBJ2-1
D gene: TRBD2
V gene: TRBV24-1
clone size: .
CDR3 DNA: TGTGCCACCAGTGGATGGACTAGCTCCTACAATGAGCAGTTCTTC
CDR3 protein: CATSGWTSSYNEQFF

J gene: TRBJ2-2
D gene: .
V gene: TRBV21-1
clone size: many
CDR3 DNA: TGTGCCAGCAGCAAAGTGGGGAAAGACAGGAGATTGGCTATATCCGGGGAGCTGTTTTTT
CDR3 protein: CASSKVGKDRRLAISGELFF

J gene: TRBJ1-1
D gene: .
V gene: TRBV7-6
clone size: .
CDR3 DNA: TGTGCCAGCAGCTTAGCCTCGGGCACTGAAGCTTTCTTT
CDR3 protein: CASSLASGTEAFF

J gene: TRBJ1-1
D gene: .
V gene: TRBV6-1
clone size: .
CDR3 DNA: TGTGCCAGCAGTGAAGTTGGGCTCACTGAAGCTTTCTTT
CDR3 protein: CASSEVGLTEAFF

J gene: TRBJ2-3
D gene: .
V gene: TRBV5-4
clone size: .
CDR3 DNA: TGTGCCAGCAGCACCACGACAGGTCCAGATACGCAGTATTTT
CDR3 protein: CASSTTTGPDTQYF

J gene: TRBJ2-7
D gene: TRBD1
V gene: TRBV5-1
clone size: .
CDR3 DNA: TGCGCCAGCAGCCCGGGGACAGGGGTGCACGAGCAGTACTTC
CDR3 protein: CASSPGTGVHEQYF

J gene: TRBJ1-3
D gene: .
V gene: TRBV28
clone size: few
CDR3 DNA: TGTGCCAGCAGTTTATCAGGTGATGGAAACACCATATATTTT
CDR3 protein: CASSLSGDGNTIYF

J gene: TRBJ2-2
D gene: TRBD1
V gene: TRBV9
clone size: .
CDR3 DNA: TGTGCCAGCAGCGTAGTGCAGGGGGCTTACACCGGGGAGCTGTTTTTT
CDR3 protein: CASSVVQGAYTGELFF

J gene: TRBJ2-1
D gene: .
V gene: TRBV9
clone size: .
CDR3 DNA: TGTGCCAGCAGCGTATTCAACAATGAGCAGTTCTTC
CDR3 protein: CASSVFNNEQFF

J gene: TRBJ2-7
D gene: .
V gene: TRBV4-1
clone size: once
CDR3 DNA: TGCGCCAGCAGCCAAGTGGGGAGCGGCTCCTACGAGCAGTACTTC
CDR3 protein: CASSQVGSGSYEQYF

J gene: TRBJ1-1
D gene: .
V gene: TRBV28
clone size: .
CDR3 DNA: TGTGCCAGCAGTTGGGAGCTTATGAACACTGAAGCTTTCTTT
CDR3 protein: CASSWELMNTEAFF

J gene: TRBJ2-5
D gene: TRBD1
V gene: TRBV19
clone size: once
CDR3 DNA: TGTGCCAGTCCCGCCCCCGGGACAGTCTTACAAGAGACCCAGTACTTC
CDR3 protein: CASPAPGTVLQETQYF

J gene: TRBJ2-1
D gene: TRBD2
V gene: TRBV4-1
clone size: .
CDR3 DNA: TGCGCCAGCAGCCGCGCTAGCGGGGGAGACAATGAGCAGTTCTTC
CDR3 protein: CASSRASGGDNEQFF

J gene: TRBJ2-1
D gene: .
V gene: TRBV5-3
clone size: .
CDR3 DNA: TGTGCCAGAAGCTTAAGACTAGTCAACGATGAGCAGTTCTTC
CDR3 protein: CARSLRLVNDEQFF

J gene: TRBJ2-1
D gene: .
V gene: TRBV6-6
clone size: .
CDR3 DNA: TGTGCCAGCAGTTACTCGAGAGCCGGGGACAACAATGAGCAGTTCTTC
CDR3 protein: CASSYSRAGDNNEQFF

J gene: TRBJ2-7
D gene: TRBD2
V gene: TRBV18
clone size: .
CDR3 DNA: TGTGCCAGCTCACCTAGCGGGGGGGACTACTACGAGCAGTACTTC
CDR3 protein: CASSPSGGDYYEQYF

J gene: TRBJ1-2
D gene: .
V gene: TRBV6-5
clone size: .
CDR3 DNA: TGTGCCAGCAGTCCGGACAGTAACTATGGCTACACCTTC
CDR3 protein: CASSPDSNYGYTF

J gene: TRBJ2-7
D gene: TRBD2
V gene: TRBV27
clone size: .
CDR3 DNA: TGTGCCAGCACCACTAGCGCCGGCTACGAGCAGTACTTC
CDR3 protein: CASTTSAGYEQYF

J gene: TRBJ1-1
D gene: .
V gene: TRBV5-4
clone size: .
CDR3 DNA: TGTGCCAGCTCGACCCGACACCCGAACACTGAAGCTTTCTTT
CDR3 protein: CASSTRHPNTEAFF

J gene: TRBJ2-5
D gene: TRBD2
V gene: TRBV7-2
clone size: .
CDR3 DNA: TGTGCCAGCAGCTTCGGACTAGCGGGCCAAGAGACCCAGTACTTC
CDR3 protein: CASSFGLAGQETQYF

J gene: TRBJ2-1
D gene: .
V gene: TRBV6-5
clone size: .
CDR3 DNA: TGTGCCAGCAGCCTACCGGGCTCCTACAATGAGCAGTTCTTC
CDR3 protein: CASSLPGSYNEQFF

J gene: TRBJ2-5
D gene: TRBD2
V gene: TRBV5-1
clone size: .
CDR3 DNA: TGCGCCAGCAGCCAAGGGGTGCGGGGGGAACAAGAGACCCAGTACTTC
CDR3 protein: CASSQGVRGEQETQYF

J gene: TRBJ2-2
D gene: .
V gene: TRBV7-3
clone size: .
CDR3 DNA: TGTGCCAGCAGCGTCCATGGGACATCCAACACCGGGGAGCTGTTTTTT
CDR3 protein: CASSVHGTSNTGELFF

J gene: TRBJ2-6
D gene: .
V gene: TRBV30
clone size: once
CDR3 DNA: TGTGCCTGGAGAACTAGTAGGCTCTCTGGGGCCAACGTCCTGACTTTC
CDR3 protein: CAWRTSRLSGANVLTF

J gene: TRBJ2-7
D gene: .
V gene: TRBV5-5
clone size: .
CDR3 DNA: TGTGCCAGCAGCTTGGCCAGGGGTAGCTACGAGCAGTACTTC
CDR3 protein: CASSLARGSYEQYF

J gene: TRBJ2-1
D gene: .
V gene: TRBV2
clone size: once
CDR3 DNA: TGTGCCAGCAGAAAGAGTAGCGGCTCCTACAATGAGCAGTTCTTC
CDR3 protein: CASRKSSGSYNEQFF